This TCR beta chain was sequenced for a study of shared clonotypes between healthy human individuals. In germline, CDR1 is SGHTA, CDR2 FQGNSA. The CDR3 extends over 14 amino acids. Trimming removed 2 bases from V and 8 bases from J; junction bases left unmatched: 6. Method: immunoSEQ multiplex PCR; TCRdb's copy keeps in-frame clones and lacks some. The table includes over a million clones, under 80% detected once. From CD4+ cells came CD45RA+ naive and CD45RA-negative memory subsets. This clonotype was obtained from a man younger than 35 in good health. The specimen was memory CD4+ T cells sorted from blood. Subset defined: CD45RA-negative fraction. The genes are TRBV7-2 and TRBJ2-4; 7 positions match TRBD2. Here the CDR3 reads CASSLQAGNDIQYF. CDR3 DNA: TGTGCCAGCAGCTTACAAGCGGGAAATGACATTCAGTACTTC.